What follows are 25 T cell receptor beta chains derived from one specimen sequenced in a study of long-term antiretroviral therapy in people with HIV. Researchers ran immunoSEQ v3.0 at survey level. Measured with immunoSEQ multiplex PCR; TCRdb has only the in-frame clones, and not every one. The table records 20,000 to 25,000 clones, over 75% of them present only once. Sequencing was performed on unsorted PBMCs, taken 0.3 years after starting antiretroviral therapy. Every receptor here comes from a man aged 50-60 years with HIV.

The rearrangement uses TRBV18 and TRBJ2-5; D gene unclear. The germline V and J ends were trimmed by 2 bases and 2 bases, with 9 bases remaining between them. The CDR3 loop spans 14 amino acids. Germline V lookup: CDR1 KGHSH, CDR2 LQKENI. CDR3 sequence reads: CASSPNVGQETQYF. In nucleotides, the CDR3 is TGTGCCAGCTCACCAAACGTCGGGCAAGAGACCCAGTACTTC.

V usage is TRBV2 and J usage is TRBJ2-7; D remains unclear. Looked up from germline, CDR1 is SNHLY and CDR2 is FYNNEI. This CDR3 has 11 residues. Between the trimmed V and J ends, which lost 6 bases and 2 bases, there was a span of 5 bases. The CDR3: CASSSAYEQYF. The CDR3 DNA reads TGTGCCAGCAGCTCCGCCTACGAGCAGTACTTC.

V is TRBV2 and J is TRBJ2-3, with TRBD2 matching 8 bases. CDR1 and CDR2 (germline): SNHLY, FYNNEI. The CDR3 covers 17 residues. Losses at the gene ends were 1 base for V and 0 bases for J; bases not matched to a gene: 6. This chain's CDR3 is CASSEGSSGLSTDTQYF. The CDR3 DNA reads TGTGCCAGCAGTGAAGGGTCTAGCGGGTTAAGCACAGATACGCAGTATTTT.

The chain has TRBV7-2 and TRBJ2-7; 7 bases fit TRBD1. This CDR3 comprises 15 residues. The germline V gene has CDR1 SGHTA and CDR2 FQGNSA. After removal of 5 bases from V and 6 bases from J, the junction contained 13 bases not matched to a gene. Here the CDR3 reads CASSRQDGTVREQYF. CDR3 sequence (DNA): TGTGCCAGCAGCCGCCAGGACGGGACAGTCCGCGAGCAGTACTTC.

The chain has TRBV27 and TRBJ1-3, with a tentative D call TRBD1 (5 bases). The CDR3 contains 15 residues. V was cut by 4 bases and J by 3 bases, with 13 bases left in between. Germline V gives CDR1 MNHEY, CDR2 SMNVEV (reference sequence). Here the CDR3 reads CASSSRGLGGNTIYF. CDR3 coding DNA: TGTGCCAGCAGTTCCCGGGGGTTGGGTGGAAACACCATATATTTT.

About this clone: A read error may account for a junction end that differs from germline. The V call is TRBV13, the J call TRBJ2-1; D possibly corresponds to TRBD1 (5 bases). The CDR3 contains 12 residues. Germline V gives CDR1 PRHDT, CDR2 FYEKMQ (reference sequence). CDR3 sequence reads: CASSLGVEEQFF. The CDR3 coding sequence is TGTGCCAGCAGCCTAGGGGTTGAGGAGCAGTTCTTC. Filled out from reference TRBV13 and TRBJ2-1, the complete variable domain reads AAGVIQSPRHLIKEKRETATLKCYPIPRHDTVYWYQQGPGQDPQFLISFYEKMQSDKGSIPDRFSAQQFSDYHSELNMSSLELGDSALYFCASSLGVEEQFFGPGTRLTVL.

A few counts support this clone. The chain combines TRBV4-1 with TRBJ2-7; D is possibly TRBD2 (6 bases). Germline V gene data show CDR1 as MGHRA and CDR2 as YSYEKL. V was shortened by 4 bases and J by 2 bases, with 12 bases between the two germline ends. The CDR3 covers 14 residues. CDR3 residues: CASSPGPGAYEQYF. The CDR3 nucleotides read TGCGCCAGCAGCCCCGGGCCGGGGGCCTACGAGCAGTACTTC.

The rearrangement links TRBV11-2 to TRBJ2-7; tentative D call: TRBD1 (5 bases). Germline CDR1 and CDR2: SGHAT and FQNNGV. This CDR3 region has 12 residues. V was cut by 2 bases and J by 5 bases, with 7 bases left in between. Written as DNA, the CDR3 is TGTGCCAGCAGCTTAAGACAGAACGAGCAGTACTTC. Translating gives CASSLRQNEQYF.

This chain links TRBV28 with TRBJ2-7; no clear D gene. Germline V gives CDR1 MDHEN, CDR2 SYDVKM. The CDR3 is made up of 11 amino acids. V was pared by 2 bases and J by 3 bases, with 2 bases between. The CDR3, as DNA: TGTGCCAGCAGTTTAGGCTACGAGCAGTACTTC. Its translation: CASSLGYEQYF.

The chain joins TRBV19 to TRBJ2-5; D is unclear. The CDR3 totals 13 residues. Trimming left V 6 bases short and J 5 bases short, with 13 bases between. Germline V lookup: CDR1 LNHDA, CDR2 SQIVND (reference sequence). The CDR3 nucleotides are TGTGCCAGTAGACTGGGTCCCGGGGAGACCCAGTACTTC. Its translation is CASRLGPGETQYF.

On this clone: At one end the junction does not follow the germline gene, possibly because of a read error. The rearrangement links TRBV6-6 to TRBJ2-1, with 7 bases aligning to TRBD2. Germline V gene sequence: CDR1 MNHNY, CDR2 SVGAGI (reference sequence). The CDR3 loop spans 15 amino acids. The CDR3 DNA is TGTGCCAGCAGTTACTCTGGCGGGAGTCCCCGGGGTATGGTCTTC. It specifies CASSYSGGSPRGMVF.

The rearrangement uses TRBV30 and TRBJ1-2, with a weak D call TRBD1 (5 bases). Germline loops: CDR1 GTSNPN, CDR2 SVGIG (reference sequence). The CDR3 contains 11 residues. The V and J ends lost 2 bases and 5 bases respectively, with 6 bases between them. Written as DNA, the CDR3 is TGTGCCTGGAGTCGACAGTATGGCTACACCTTC. Translation: CAWSRQYGYTF.

The CDR3 spells CASHRSGNTIYF. The CDR3 coding sequence is TGTGCCAGTCACAGATCTGGAAACACCATATATTTT. This chain uses TRBV7-9 with TRBJ1-3; D unresolved. The V and J ends lost 9 bases and 1 base respectively, with 7 bases between them. Germline V gene lookup returns CDR1 SEHNR and CDR2 FQNEAQ (reference sequence). The CDR3 contains 12 residues.

This chain links TRBV19 with TRBJ1-1; 10 bases align to TRBD1. The CDR3 sequence is 14 residues long. The V segment lost 7 bases and the J segment 3 bases; nucleotides outside the gene matches: 5. Germline V gives CDR1 LNHDA, CDR2 SQIVND (reference sequence). CDR3 loop: CASTRDRGHTEAFF. CDR3 nucleotide sequence: TGTGCCAGTACCCGGGACAGGGGTCACACTGAAGCTTTCTTT.

This clone occurred a few times. The V and J genes are TRBV7-9 and TRBJ1-5; maybe TRBD1 (5 bases). The V gene's germline CDR1 is SEHNR and CDR2 FQNEAQ (reference sequence). The CDR3 is 19 residues long. The V and J ends lost 7 bases and 6 bases respectively, with 31 bases between them. The CDR3 spells CASTLRGSGATKARQPQHF. CDR3 coding DNA: TGTGCCAGCACCCTCCGGGGGTCGGGCGCCACAAAGGCACGTCAGCCCCAGCATTTT.

CDR3 sequence (DNA): TGTGCCAGCAGCGACGACAGGGGACAGGACACTGAAGCTTTCTTT. Its translation is CASSDDRGQDTEAFF. V gene TRBV9 combines with J gene TRBJ1-1; 8 nucleotides line up with TRBD1. The CDR3 sequence is 15 residues long. V shed 3 bases and J 3 bases; nucleotides not matched to a gene: 7. Germline V gene data show CDR1 as SGDLS and CDR2 as YYNGEE.

V usage is TRBV9 and J usage is TRBJ1-1; 7 nucleotides agree with TRBD1. Germline trimming cut 3 bases from V and 0 bases from J; bases unmatched to any gene: 5. Germline V gives CDR1 SGDLS, CDR2 YYNGEE. The CDR3 sequence is 15 residues long. CDR3 nucleotides: TGTGCCAGCAGCGAGTTGGGACAGCTGAACACTGAAGCTTTCTTT. This gives the protein CASSELGQLNTEAFF.

This clone has a single count. This rearrangement joins TRBV15 to TRBJ1-3; D unresolved. V was trimmed by 0 bases and J by 4 bases, leaving 10 bases between them. The CDR3 spans 15 residues. The germline V gene encodes CDR1 LNHNV and CDR2 YYDKDF (reference sequence). CDR3 region: CATSRDFTPGNTIYF. The CDR3 DNA follows: TGTGCCACCAGCAGAGATTTCACGCCCGGAAACACCATATATTTT.

V usage is TRBV10-3 and J usage is TRBJ2-1; TRBD2 aligns across 7 bases. Per germline, CDR1 ENHRY and CDR2 SYGVKD. The CDR3 covers 14 residues. The junction had 6 bases not matched to a gene; V was cut back by 6 bases and J by 4 bases. The DNA of the CDR3 is TGTGCCATCAGCGGGGGGTACCCTTACAATGAGCAGTTCTTC. Protein: CAISGGYPYNEQFF.

This rearrangement joins TRBV2 to TRBJ2-3, with TRBD2 matching 8 bases. The CDR3 has 13 residues. Germline CDR1 and CDR2: SNHLY and FYNNEI. V dropped 7 bases and J dropped 7; count of bases not matched to a gene: 7. CDR3 loop: CASTREGTYTQYF. The CDR3 DNA is TGTGCCAGCACTCGGGAGGGGACTTATACGCAGTATTTT. The variable domain in full, completed from reference TRBV2 and TRBJ2-3, reads EPEVTQTPSHQVTQMGQEVILRCVPISNHLYFYWYRQILGQKVEFLVSFYNNEISEKSEIFDDQFSVERPDGSNFTLKIRSTKLEDSAMYFCASTREGTYTQYFGPGTRLTVL.

This clone was seen a few times. CDR3 amino acids: CASSYSPGSEAFF. In DNA, the CDR3 is TGTGCCAGCAGTTACTCCCCAGGGTCTGAAGCTTTCTTT. The chain carries TRBV6-6 and TRBJ1-1; D is perhaps TRBD1 (5 bases). The CDR3 loop spans 13 amino acids. With 0 bases removed from V and 6 bases from J, the gap between germline ends came to 8 bases. The germline gives CDR1 MNHNY, CDR2 SVGAGI (reference sequence).

This clone was found once. The chain uses TRBV14 and TRBJ2-1; D unclear. Germline loops: CDR1 SGHDN, CDR2 FVKESK. The V and J ends lost 0 bases and 3 bases respectively, with 12 bases between them. The CDR3 totals 16 residues. In DNA, the CDR3 is TGTGCCAGCAGCCAAGATTTAGGGTCTCACTACAATGAGCAGTTCTTC. This codes for CASSQDLGSHYNEQFF.

The chain is built from TRBV5-1 and TRBJ2-1; TRBD1 might be the D (7 bases). The germline gives CDR1 SGHRS, CDR2 YFSETQ. V was shortened by 5 bases and J by 2 bases, with 20 bases between the two germline ends. This CDR3 comprises 17 residues. CDR3 nucleotide sequence: TGCGCCAGCAGTTTTCGAGCCAGGGGGGAACCCTACAATGAGCAGTTCTTC. Protein: CASSFRARGEPYNEQFF.

This sequence joins TRBV2 and TRBJ2-4; TRBD1 aligns across 9 bases. Germline V lookup: CDR1 SNHLY, CDR2 FYNNEI. The CDR3 is made up of 16 amino acids. Unmatched junction bases numbered 7, after V lost 6 bases and J lost 1 base. CDR3 in amino acids: CASRSGTGFAKNIQYF. CDR3 bases: TGTGCCAGCAGATCCGGGACAGGGTTTGCCAAAAACATTCAGTACTTC.

V is TRBV27 and J is TRBJ1-1; 8 bases fit TRBD1. Per the germline V gene, CDR1 is MNHEY and CDR2 is SMNVEV (reference sequence). This CDR3 has 14 residues. Trimming cost V 5 bases and J 7 bases; bases outside gene matches: 9. Here the CDR3 reads CASSPPDRVVEAFF. DNA of the CDR3: TGTGCCAGCAGTCCACCGGACAGGGTTGTTGAAGCTTTCTTT.